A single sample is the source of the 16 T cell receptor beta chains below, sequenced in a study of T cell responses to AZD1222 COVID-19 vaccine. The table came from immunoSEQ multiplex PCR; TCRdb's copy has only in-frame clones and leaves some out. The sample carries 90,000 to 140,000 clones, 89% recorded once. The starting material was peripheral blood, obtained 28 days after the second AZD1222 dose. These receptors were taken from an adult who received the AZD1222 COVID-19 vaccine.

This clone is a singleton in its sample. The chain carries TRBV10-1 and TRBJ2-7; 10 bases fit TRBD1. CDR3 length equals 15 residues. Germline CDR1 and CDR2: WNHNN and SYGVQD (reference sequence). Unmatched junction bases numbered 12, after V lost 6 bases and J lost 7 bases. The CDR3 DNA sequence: TGCGCCAGCAGCCTAGTCCGGGACAGGGGTCATGAGCAGTACTTC. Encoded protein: CASSLVRDRGHEQYF.

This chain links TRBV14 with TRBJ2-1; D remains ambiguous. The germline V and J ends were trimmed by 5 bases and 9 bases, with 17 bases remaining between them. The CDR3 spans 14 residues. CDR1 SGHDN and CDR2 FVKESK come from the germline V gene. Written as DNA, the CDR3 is TGTGCCAGCAGCTTACAGACGAAAGGTGTTGAGCAGTTCTTC. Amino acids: CASSLQTKGVEQFF.

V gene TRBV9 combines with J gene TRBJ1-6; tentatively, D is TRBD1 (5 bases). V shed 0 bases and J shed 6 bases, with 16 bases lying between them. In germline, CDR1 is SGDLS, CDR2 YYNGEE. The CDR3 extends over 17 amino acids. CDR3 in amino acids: CASSVARVGAGNSPLHF. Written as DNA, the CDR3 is TGTGCCAGCAGCGTAGCTAGGGTAGGGGCAGGTAATTCACCCCTCCACTTT.

CDR3 coding DNA: TGTGCCAGCAGTTTTCTTCCAGGGAACTATGGCTACACCTTC. Protein sequence: CASSFLPGNYGYTF. V is TRBV28 and J is TRBJ1-2; perhaps TRBD1 as D (5 bases). Germline V gives CDR1 MDHEN, CDR2 SYDVKM. The germline V and J ends were trimmed by 3 bases and 2 bases, with 10 bases remaining between them. The CDR3 consists of 14 residues.

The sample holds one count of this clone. CDR3 sequence (DNA): TGTGCCAGCAGTTTATCGGCGGGACAGGGATACGAGCAGTACTTC. Protein: CASSLSAGQGYEQYF. The chain recombines TRBV27 with TRBJ2-7; 9 bases are shared with TRBD1. The germline CDR1 and CDR2 sequences are MNHEY and SMNVEV (reference sequence). This CDR3 has 15 residues. V dropped 0 bases and J dropped 4; count of bases not matched to a gene: 4.

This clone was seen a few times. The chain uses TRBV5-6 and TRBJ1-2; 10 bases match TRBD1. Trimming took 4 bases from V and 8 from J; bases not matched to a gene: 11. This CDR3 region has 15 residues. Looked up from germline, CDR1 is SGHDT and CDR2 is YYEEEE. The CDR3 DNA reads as TGTGCCAGCAGCCCCACGGGGGACAGGGGCAAAGGCTACACCTTC. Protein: CASSPTGDRGKGYTF.

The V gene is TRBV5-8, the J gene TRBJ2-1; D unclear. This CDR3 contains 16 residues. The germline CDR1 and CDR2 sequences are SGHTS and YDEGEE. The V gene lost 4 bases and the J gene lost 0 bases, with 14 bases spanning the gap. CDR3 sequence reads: CASSRGTTGSYNEQFF. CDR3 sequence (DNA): TGTGCCAGCAGCAGAGGAACAACTGGCTCCTACAATGAGCAGTTCTTC.

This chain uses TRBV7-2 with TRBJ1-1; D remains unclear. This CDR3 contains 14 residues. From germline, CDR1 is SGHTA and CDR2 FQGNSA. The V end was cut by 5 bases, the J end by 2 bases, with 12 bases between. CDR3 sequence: CASSPARPNTEAFF. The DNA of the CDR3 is TGTGCCAGCAGCCCCGCGAGGCCAAACACTGAAGCTTTCTTT.

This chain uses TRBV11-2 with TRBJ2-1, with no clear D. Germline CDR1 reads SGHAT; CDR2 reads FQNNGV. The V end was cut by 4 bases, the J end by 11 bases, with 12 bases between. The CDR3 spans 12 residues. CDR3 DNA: TGTGCCAGCAGCTCCAGCGCCATCCAGCAGTTCTTC. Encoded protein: CASSSSAIQQFF.

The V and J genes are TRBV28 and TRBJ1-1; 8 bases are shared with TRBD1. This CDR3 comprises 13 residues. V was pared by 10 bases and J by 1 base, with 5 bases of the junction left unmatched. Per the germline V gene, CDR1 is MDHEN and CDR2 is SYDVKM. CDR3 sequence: CAIATGANTEAFF. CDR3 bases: TGTGCCATTGCGACAGGGGCGAACACTGAAGCTTTCTTT.

CDR3 nucleotides: TGTGCCAGCAGCCCGGACTTCAATCAGCCCCAGCATTTT. Encoded protein: CASSPDFNQPQHF. The chain has TRBV5-5 and TRBJ1-5; D is ambiguous. The germline V gene has CDR1 SGHKS and CDR2 YYEKEE (reference sequence). The ends were cut back, 4 bases at V and 3 bases at J, with 8 bases in the middle. CDR3 length: 13 residues.

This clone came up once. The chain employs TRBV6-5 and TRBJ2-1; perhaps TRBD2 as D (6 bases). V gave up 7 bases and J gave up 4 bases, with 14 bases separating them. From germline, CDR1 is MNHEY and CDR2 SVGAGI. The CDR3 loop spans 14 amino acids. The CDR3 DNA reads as TGTGCCAGCAAGGAGGGAGGCCCTTACAATGAGCAGTTCTTC. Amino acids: CASKEGGPYNEQFF.

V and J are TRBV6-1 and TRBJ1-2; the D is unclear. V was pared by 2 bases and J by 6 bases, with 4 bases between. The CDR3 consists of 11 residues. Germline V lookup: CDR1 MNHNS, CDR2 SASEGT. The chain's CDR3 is CASSERDGYTF. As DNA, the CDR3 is TGTGCCAGCAGTGAACGAGATGGCTACACCTTC.

This chain's CDR3 is CASSLVLAGGPHEQYF. DNA of the CDR3: TGTGCCAGCAGCTTAGTTCTAGCGGGAGGGCCCCACGAGCAGTACTTC. V and J are TRBV7-6 and TRBJ2-7; 12 bases match TRBD2. Germline V gives CDR1 SGHVS, CDR2 FNYEAQ. The CDR3 is made up of 16 amino acids. The junction had 6 bases not matched to a gene; V was cut back by 1 base and J by 5 bases.

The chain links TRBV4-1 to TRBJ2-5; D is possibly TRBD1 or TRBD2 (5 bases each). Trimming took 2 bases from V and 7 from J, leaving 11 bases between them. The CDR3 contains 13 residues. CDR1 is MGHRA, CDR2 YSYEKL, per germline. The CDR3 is CASSQPRDGTQYF. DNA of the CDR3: TGCGCCAGCAGCCAACCCAGGGACGGGACCCAGTACTTC.

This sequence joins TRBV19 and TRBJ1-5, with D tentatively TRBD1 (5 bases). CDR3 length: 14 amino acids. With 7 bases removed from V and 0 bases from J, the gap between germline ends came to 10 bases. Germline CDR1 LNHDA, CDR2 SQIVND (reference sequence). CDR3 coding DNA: TGTGCCAGTAATGGGGCTTATAGCAATCAGCCCCAGCATTTT. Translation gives CASNGAYSNQPQHF.